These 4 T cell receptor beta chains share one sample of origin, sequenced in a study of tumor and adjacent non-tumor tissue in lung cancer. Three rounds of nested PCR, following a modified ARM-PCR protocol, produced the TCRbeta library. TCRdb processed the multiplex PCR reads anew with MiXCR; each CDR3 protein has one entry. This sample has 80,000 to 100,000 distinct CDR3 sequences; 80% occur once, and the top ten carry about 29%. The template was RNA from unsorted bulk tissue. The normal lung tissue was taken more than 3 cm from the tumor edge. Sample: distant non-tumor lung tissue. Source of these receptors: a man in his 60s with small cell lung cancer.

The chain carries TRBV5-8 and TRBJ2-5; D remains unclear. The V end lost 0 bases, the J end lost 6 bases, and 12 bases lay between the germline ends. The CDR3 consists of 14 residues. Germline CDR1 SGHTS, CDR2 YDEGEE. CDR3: CASSLALYMKTQYF. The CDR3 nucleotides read TGTGCCAGCAGCTTGGCCCTATATATGAAGACCCAGTACTTC.

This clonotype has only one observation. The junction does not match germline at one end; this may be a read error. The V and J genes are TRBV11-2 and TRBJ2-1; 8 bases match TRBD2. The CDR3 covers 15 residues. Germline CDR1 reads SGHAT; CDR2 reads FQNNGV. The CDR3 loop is CASSLERLALNEQLF. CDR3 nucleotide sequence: TGTGCCAGCAGCTTGGAGAGACTAGCGCTCAATGAGCAATTGTTC.

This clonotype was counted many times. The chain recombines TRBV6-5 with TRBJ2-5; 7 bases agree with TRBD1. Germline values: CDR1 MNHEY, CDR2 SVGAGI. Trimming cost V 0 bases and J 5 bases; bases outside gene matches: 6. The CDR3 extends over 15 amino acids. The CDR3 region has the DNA TGTGCCAGCAGTTACTCGCAGGGGGTGATGGAGACCCAGTACTTC. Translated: CASSYSQGVMETQYF.

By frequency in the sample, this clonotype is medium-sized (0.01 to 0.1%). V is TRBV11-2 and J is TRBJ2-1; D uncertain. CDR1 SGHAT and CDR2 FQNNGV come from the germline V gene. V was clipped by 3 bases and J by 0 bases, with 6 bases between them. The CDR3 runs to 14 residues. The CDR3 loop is CASSLDGSYNEQFF. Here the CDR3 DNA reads TGTGCCAGCAGCTTGGATGGCTCCTACAATGAGCAGTTCTTC.